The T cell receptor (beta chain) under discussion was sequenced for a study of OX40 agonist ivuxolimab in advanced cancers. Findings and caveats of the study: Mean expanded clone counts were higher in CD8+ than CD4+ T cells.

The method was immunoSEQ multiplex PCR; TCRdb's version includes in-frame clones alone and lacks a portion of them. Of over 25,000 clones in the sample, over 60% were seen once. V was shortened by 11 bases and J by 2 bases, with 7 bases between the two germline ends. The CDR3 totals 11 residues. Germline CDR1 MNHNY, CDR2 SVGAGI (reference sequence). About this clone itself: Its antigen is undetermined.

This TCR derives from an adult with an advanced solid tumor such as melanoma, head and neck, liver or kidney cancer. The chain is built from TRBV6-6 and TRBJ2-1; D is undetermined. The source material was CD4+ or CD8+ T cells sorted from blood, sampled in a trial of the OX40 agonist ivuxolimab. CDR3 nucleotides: TGTGCCGCCGGCGCCTACAATGAGCAGTTCTTC. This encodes CAAGAYNEQFF.